This T cell receptor beta chain came from a study of cytotoxic CD8 clonotypes in ibrutinib-treated CLL. Regarding the study as a whole: Clonality went higher at ibrutinib response and then dropped back toward baseline at progression.

The germline V gene has CDR1 SNHLY and CDR2 FYNNEI. The CDR3 contains 14 residues. Trimming took 7 bases from V and 0 from J, leaving 13 bases between them. Produced via immunoSEQ multiplex PCR; TCRdb's table is partial and in-frame only. Of some 200,000 clones listed, just under 80% are singletons. Worth noting for this clone: Antigen: not known.

The sequenced sample was PBMCs, obtained after 12 months of ibrutinib treatment. This clonotype was sampled from a human donor with chronic lymphocytic leukemia. The rearrangement joins TRBV2 to TRBJ2-7; weak D call: TRBD2 (5 bases). The CDR3 sequence is CASIRAASSYEQYF. The CDR3 region has the DNA TGTGCCAGCATTCGAGCGGCCAGCTCCTACGAGCAGTACTTC.